This TCR beta chain was found in a study of T cells in Graves' hyperthyroidism and ophthalmopathy. Exclusion of a patient resulted from uncontrolled infection, other autoimmune disease, pregnancy or lactation. Study-wide results and limits: The authors' 13 V-J model separated ophthalmopathy from stable hyperthyroidism.

V gave up 5 bases and J gave up 0 bases; unmatched junction bases: 6. Germline V gene lookup returns CDR1 SGHTA and CDR2 FQGNSA. The CDR3 consists of 17 residues. As to this clonotype: The antigen is unknown.

RNA transcripts provided the source from which TCR beta CDR3 regions were amplified. HTBI primers were the set used in a first-round RT-PCR of the TCR CDR3. MiXCR was run by TCRdb on the multiplex PCR reads, yielding one entry per CDR3 protein. The sample has about 610,000 distinct CDR3 sequences; approximately 15% are singletons. The sample was blood. This TCR derives from a middle-aged woman with Graves' ophthalmopathy. This sequence joins TRBV7-2 and TRBJ2-2, with TRBD1 matching over 10 bases. The CDR3 DNA reads as TGTGCCAGCAGCCCGTCGACAGGGGGCACGAACACCGGGGAGCTGTTTTTT. Protein: CASSPSTGGTNTGELFF.